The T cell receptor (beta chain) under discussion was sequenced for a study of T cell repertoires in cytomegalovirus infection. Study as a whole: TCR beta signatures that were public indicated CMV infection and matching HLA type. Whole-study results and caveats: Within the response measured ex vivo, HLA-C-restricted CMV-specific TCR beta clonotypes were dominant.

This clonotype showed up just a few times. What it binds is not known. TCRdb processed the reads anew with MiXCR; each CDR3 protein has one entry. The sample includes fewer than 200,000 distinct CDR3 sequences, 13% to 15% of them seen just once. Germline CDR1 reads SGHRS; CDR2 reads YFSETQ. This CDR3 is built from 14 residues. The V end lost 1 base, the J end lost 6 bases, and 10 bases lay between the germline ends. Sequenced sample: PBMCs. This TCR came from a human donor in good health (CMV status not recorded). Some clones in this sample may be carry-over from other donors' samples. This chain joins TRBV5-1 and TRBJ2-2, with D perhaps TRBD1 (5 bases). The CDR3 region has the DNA TGCGCCAGCAGCTTGAGGGGCGCCGCCGGGGAGCTGTTTTTT. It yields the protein CASSLRGAAGELFF.